Sequencing of this T cell receptor (beta chain) was carried out in a study of Graves' ophthalmopathy and Graves' hyperthyroidism. Disease in donors with ophthalmopathy had moderate-to-severe activity, CAS ≥3, NOSPECS ≥4 and under 3 months' duration. Using RNA transcripts, the TCR beta CDR3 regions were amplified. In the first round, RT-PCR was carried out with HTBI primers, and a multiplex PCR formed the second round. TCRdb analysed the multiplex PCR reads with MiXCR anew, one entry per CDR3 protein. The repertoire has some 170,000 distinct CDR3 sequences, roughly two fifths of them found once; the top ten carry about 9.5%. The ends were cut back, 0 bases at V and 6 bases at J, with 15 bases in the middle. This CDR3 region has 15 residues. The germline gives CDR1 MNHEY, CDR2 SVGAGI.

Sequenced: peripheral blood. This clonotype was obtained from a man aged 25-45 years with Graves' ophthalmopathy. The chain uses TRBV6-5 and TRBJ2-7; D call uncertain. The CDR3 is CASSYSTAVRVEQYF. CDR3 sequence (DNA): TGTGCCAGCAGTTACTCGACGGCTGTACGGGTCGAGCAGTACTTC.